This TCR beta chain came from a study of blood T cell repertoires in COVID-19. Study summary: Acute-phase and convalescent COVID-19 samples originated in the United States, Italy and Spain. T cells, B-cell-depleted T cells, or PBMCs supplied cDNA or gDNA.

Only in-frame clones appear in the TCRdb table, and some are missing; sequencing was by immunoSEQ multiplex PCR. This table has 200,000 to 250,000 clones, more than 75% appearing once. The CDR3 loop spans 14 amino acids. V was clipped by 5 bases and J by 0 bases; unmatched bases: 4. The germline V gene encodes CDR1 LGHDT and CDR2 YNNKEL (reference sequence). The gene calls are TRBV3-1 (or the pseudogene TRBV3-2) and TRBJ2-7; TRBD1 agrees at 7 bases. The source is a middle-aged woman with acute or convalescent COVID-19. Input material: peripheral blood. The CDR3 DNA reads as TGTGCCAGCAGCGTTGGGGACAGCTCCTACGAGCAGTACTTC. It translates to CASSVGDSSYEQYF.